The entry below describes one T cell receptor (beta chain). Its target is unknown. From germline, CDR1 is SGHRS and CDR2 YFSETQ. The V end lost 2 bases, the J end lost 2 bases, and 14 bases lay between the germline ends. The CDR3 totals 15 residues. The data stem from a study of cytomegalovirus exposure and HLA in healthy donors. Findings and caveats of the study: There were some public TCRs occurring in many donors, but most TCR sequences were rare. A few CMV-associated chains were confirmed in vitro to be specific for CMV antigens.

The repertoire was sequenced with immunoSEQ multiplex PCR; TCRdb's copy has only in-frame clones and lacks some. The sample lists fewer than 150,000 clones; approximately 85% were seen once. The sequencing sample was made of PBMCs. This receptor was taken from a man aged 18 to 35 in good health and CMV-seronegative. The V call is TRBV5-1, the J call TRBJ2-7, with D perhaps TRBD2 (7 bases). CDR3 DNA: TGCGCCAGCAGCTTCGACGGGGGGCCCCCCTACGAGCAGTACTTC. Protein sequence: CASSFDGGPPYEQYF.